Reported below is one TCR beta chain. These data originate in a study of blood T cell repertoires in COVID-19. Study context: T cells, B-cell-depleted T cells, or PBMCs supplied cDNA or gDNA.

CDR1 SEHNR and CDR2 FQNEAQ come from the germline V gene (reference sequence). V was clipped by 5 bases and J by 5 bases; unmatched bases: 17. The CDR3 spans 17 residues. Profiled with immunoSEQ multiplex PCR; TCRdb holds only in-frame clones, not every one. The table has about 260,000 clones, about 87% seen once. This TCR was sampled from a woman aged 40 to 50 who had recovered from COVID-19. The sequencing sample was made of peripheral blood. The chain combines TRBV7-9 with TRBJ1-2, with 7 bases fitting TRBD1. The CDR3 loop is CASSALGSTGRAYGYTF. Written as DNA, the CDR3 is TGTGCCAGCAGCGCCCTCGGGTCGACAGGGCGCGCTTATGGCTACACCTTC.